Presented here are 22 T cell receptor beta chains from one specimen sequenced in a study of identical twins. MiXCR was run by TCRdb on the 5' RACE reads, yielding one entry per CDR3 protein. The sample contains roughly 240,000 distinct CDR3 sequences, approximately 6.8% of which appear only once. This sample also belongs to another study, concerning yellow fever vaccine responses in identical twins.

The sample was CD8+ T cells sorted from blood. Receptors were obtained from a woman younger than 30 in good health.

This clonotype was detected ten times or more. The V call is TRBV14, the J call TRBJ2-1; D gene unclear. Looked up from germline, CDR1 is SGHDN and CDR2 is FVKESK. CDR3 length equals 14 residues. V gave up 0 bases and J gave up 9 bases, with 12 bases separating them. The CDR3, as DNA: TGTGCCAGCAGCCAAGAGGTGCCGGCGTCTGAGCAGTTCTTC. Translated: CASSQEVPASEQFF. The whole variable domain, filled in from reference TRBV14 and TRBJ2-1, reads EAGVTQFPSHSVIEKGQTVTLRCDPISGHDNLYWYRRVMGKEIKFLLHFVKESKQDESGMPNNRFLAERTGGTYSTLKVQPAELEDSGVYFCASSQEVPASEQFFGPGTRLTVL.

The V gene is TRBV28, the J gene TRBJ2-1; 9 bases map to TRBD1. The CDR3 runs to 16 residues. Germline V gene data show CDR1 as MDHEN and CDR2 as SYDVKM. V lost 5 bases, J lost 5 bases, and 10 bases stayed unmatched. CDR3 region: CASSPGTGKVDNEQFF. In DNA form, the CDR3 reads TGTGCCAGCAGTCCAGGGACAGGGAAAGTAGACAATGAGCAGTTCTTC.

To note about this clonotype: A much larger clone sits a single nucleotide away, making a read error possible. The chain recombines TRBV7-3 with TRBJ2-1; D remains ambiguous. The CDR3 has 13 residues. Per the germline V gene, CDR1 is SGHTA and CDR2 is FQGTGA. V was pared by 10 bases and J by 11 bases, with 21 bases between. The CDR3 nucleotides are TGTGCCACAAGCTTAATAGAGGACCTTCAGCAGTTCTTC. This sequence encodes CATSLIEDLQQFF. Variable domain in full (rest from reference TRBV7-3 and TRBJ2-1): GAGVSQTPSNKVTEKGKYVELRCDPISGHTALYWYRQSLGQGPEFLIYFQGTGAADDSGLPNDRFFAVRPEGSVSTLKIQRTERGDSAVYLCATSLIEDLQQFFGPGTRLTVL.

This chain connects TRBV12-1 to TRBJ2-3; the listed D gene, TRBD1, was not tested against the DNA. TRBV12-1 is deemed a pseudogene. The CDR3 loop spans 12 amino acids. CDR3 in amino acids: CASSPGIWGQYF. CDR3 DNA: TGTGCCAGCAGCCCCGGGATCTGGGGGCAGTATTTT.

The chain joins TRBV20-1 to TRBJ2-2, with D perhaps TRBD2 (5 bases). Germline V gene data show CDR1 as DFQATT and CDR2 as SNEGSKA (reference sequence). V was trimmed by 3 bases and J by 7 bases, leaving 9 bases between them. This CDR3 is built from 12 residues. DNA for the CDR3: TGCAGTGCTAGCAAGGGAGTCGGGGAGCTGTTTTTT. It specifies CSASKGVGELFF.

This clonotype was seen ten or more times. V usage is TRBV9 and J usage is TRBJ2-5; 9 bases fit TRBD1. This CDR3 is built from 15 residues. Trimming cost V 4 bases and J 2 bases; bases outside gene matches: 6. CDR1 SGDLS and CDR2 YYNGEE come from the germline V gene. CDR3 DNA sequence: TGTGCCAGCAGCACCCGGGACAGGGCACAAGAGACCCAGTACTTC. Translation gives CASSTRDRAQETQYF.

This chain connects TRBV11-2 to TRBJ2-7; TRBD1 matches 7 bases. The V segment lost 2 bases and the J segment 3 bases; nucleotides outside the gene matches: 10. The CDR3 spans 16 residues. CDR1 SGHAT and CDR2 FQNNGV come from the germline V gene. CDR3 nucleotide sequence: TGTGCCAGCAGCTTATACGGGACAGAGATAATCTACGAGCAGTACTTC. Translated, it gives CASSLYGTEIIYEQYF.

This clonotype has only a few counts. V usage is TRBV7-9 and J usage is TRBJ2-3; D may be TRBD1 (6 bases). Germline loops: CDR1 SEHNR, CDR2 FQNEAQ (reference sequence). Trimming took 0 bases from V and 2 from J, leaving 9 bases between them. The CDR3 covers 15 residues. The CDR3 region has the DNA TGTGCCAGCAGCTTAGCTGGGGACAACACAGATACGCAGTATTTT. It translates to CASSLAGDNTDTQYF.

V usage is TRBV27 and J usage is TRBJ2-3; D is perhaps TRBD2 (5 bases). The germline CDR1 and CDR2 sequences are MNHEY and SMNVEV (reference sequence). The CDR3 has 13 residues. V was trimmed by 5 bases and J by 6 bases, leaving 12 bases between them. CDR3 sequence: CASSLAGYDTQYF. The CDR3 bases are TGTGCCAGCAGTCTCGCGGGTTACGATACGCAGTATTTT.

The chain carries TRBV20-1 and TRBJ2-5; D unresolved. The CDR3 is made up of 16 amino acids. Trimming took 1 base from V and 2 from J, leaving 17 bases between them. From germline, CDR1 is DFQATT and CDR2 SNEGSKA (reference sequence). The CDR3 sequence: CSARGDVGSVQETQYF. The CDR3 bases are TGCAGTGCTAGAGGGGATGTGGGCTCAGTACAAGAGACCCAGTACTTC.

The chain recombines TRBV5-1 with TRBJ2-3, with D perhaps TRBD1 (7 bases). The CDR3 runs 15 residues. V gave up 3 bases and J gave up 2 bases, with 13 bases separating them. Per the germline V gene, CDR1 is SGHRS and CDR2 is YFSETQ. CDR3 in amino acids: CASSWRDSLTDTQYF. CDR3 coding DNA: TGCGCCAGCAGCTGGCGGGACAGCCTCACAGATACGCAGTATTTT.

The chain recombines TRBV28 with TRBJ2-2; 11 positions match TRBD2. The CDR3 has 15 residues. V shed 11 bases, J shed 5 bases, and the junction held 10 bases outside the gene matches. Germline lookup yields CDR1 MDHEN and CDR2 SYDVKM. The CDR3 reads CAVGTSGTPTGELFF. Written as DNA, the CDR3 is TGTGCCGTCGGGACTAGCGGAACACCTACCGGGGAGCTGTTTTTT.

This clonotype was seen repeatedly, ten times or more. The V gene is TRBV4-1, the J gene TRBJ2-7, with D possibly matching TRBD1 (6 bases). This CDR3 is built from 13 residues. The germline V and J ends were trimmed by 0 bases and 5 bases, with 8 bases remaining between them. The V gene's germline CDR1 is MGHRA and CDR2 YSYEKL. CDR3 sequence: CASSQDQGNEQYF. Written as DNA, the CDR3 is TGCGCCAGCAGCCAAGATCAGGGGAACGAGCAGTACTTC.

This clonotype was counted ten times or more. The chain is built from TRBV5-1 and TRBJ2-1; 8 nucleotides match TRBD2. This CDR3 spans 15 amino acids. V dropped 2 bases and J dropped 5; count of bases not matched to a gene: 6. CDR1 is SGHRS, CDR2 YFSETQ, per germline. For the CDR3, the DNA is TGCGCCAGCAGCTTCCAGCGGGAGATTAACAATGAGCAGTTCTTC. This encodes CASSFQREINNEQFF.

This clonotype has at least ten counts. As DNA, the CDR3 is TGTGCCAGCAGGGCCCAGGCCCCCGACCAGTACTTC. It yields the protein CASRAQAPDQYF. This chain connects TRBV12-3 or TRBV12-4 to TRBJ2-5; D call uncertain. V shed 6 bases and J shed 10 bases, with 15 bases lying between them. The CDR3 totals 12 residues.

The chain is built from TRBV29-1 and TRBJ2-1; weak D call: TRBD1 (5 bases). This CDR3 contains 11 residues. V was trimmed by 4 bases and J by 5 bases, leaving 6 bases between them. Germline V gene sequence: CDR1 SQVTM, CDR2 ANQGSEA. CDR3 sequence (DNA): TGCAGCGTTGCCAGGGACAATGAGCAGTTCTTC. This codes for CSVARDNEQFF.

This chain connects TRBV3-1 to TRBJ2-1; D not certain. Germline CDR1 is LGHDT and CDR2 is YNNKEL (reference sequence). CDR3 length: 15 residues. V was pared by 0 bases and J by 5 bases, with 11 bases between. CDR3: CASSQDKGINNEQFF. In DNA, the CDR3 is TGTGCCAGCAGCCAAGATAAAGGTATCAACAATGAGCAGTTCTTC.

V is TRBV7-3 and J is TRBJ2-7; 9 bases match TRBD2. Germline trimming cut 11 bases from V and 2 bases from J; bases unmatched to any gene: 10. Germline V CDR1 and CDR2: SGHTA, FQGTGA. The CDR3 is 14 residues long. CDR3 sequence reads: CALESGRFTYEQYF. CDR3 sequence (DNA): TGTGCCCTGGAAAGCGGGAGGTTTACCTACGAGCAGTACTTC.

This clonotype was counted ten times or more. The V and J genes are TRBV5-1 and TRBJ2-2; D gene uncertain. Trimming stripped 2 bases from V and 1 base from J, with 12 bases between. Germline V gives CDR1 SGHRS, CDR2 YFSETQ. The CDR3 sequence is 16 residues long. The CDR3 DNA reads TGCGCCAGCAGCTTCGACACCGGATGGAACACCGGGGAGCTGTTTTTT. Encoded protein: CASSFDTGWNTGELFF.

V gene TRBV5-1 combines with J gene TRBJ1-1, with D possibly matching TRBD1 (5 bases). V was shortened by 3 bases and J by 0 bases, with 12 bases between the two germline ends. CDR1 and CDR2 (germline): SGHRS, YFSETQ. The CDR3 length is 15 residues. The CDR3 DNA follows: TGCGCCAGCAGCTGGACGGACACCATGAACACTGAAGCTTTCTTT. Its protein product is CASSWTDTMNTEAFF.

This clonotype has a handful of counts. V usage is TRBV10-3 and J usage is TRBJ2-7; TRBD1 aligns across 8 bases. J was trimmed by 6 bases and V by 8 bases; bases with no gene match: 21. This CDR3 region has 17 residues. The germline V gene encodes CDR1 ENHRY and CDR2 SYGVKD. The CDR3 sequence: CAIGNGQGATRSVEQYV. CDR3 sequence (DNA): TGTGCCATCGGAAACGGACAGGGTGCAACCCGTAGCGTCGAGCAGTACGTC.

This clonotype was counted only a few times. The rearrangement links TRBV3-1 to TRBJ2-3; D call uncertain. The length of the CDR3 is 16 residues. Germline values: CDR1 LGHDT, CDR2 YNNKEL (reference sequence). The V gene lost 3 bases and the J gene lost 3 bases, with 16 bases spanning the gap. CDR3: CASSHAMDDMTDTQYF. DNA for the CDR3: TGTGCCAGCAGCCACGCAATGGATGACATGACAGATACGCAGTATTTT.